This record covers a single T cell receptor (beta chain). In the original workflow: By means of reference gene primer amplification, nucleated cell counts were estimated. This table comes from immunoSEQ multiplex PCR, and its TCRdb copy is limited to in-frame clones, with some not included. The DNA was the basis for D and trimming; V, J and clone size are from that table. The data contain about 170,000 clones, around nine tenths of them seen just once; the ten biggest clones take up 3.5% to 4.5%. This entry is derived from a study of blood T cell repertoires in COVID-19. The overall study: The United States, Italy and Spain provided the acute and convalescent COVID-19 samples.

V lost 0 bases, J lost 1 base, and 7 bases lay in between. CDR1 and CDR2 from the germline V gene are WNHNN and SYGVQD (reference sequence). The length of the CDR3 is 15 residues. Input material: peripheral blood. The clonotype comes from a man in his late teens or twenties with active or convalescent COVID-19. The chain carries TRBV10-1 and TRBJ1-5, with D maybe TRBD1 (5 bases). CDR3 sequence: CASSESRGSNQPQHF. The DNA of the CDR3 is TGCGCCAGCAGTGAGTCGCGGGGGAGCAATCAGCCCCAGCATTTT.